This T cell receptor (beta chain) came from a study of blood T cell repertoires in COVID-19. Whole-study context: Sites in the United States, Italy and Spain provided acute and convalescent COVID-19 samples. From T cells, B-cell-depleted T cells, or PBMCs came the material, which was cDNA or gDNA.

In the source study's methods: Amplification of reference gene primers was used by the study to estimate nucleated cell counts. The table came from immunoSEQ multiplex PCR; TCRdb's copy has only in-frame clones and leaves some out. The V and J calls and clone size come from that table; D and trimming were worked out from the DNA. The sample carries some 240,000 clones, less than 85% recorded once. Germline V gives CDR1 SGHDN, CDR2 FVKESK. J lost 7 bases, V lost 4 bases, and 4 bases had no gene match. The CDR3 spans 15 residues. Sequencing input: peripheral blood. The chain recombines TRBV14 with TRBJ1-6; 10 bases are shared with TRBD1. The receptor's source is a woman aged 70 to 79 with acute or convalescent COVID-19. The CDR3 sequence: CASSPRTGGNSPLHF. CDR3 in DNA: TGTGCCAGCAGCCCGCGGACAGGGGGGAATTCACCCCTCCACTTT.